Listed here are 7 T cell receptor beta chains from one sample, sequenced in a study of cytomegalovirus exposure and HLA in healthy donors. The method was immunoSEQ multiplex PCR; TCRdb's version includes in-frame clones alone and lacks a portion of them. The sample carries more than 95,000 clones, approximately 89% recorded once. Sequencing was done on a sample of PBMCs. The receptors were sampled from a young woman in good health and CMV-seronegative.

The V gene is TRBV7-9, the J gene TRBJ2-7; TRBD1 matches 9 bases. CDR1 is SEHNR and CDR2 is FQNEAQ in the germline V gene (reference sequence). The CDR3 is made up of 15 amino acids. Trimming removed 1 base from V and 4 bases from J; junction bases left unmatched: 5. The DNA for the CDR3 is TGTGCCAGCAGCTTAGGACAGGGGGTTGATTACGAGCAGTACTTC. It codes for CASSLGQGVDYEQYF.

V gene TRBV11-2 combines with J gene TRBJ1-5; D is uncertain. The CDR3 runs to 12 residues. In germline, CDR1 is SGHAT, CDR2 FQNNGV. V was clipped by 5 bases and J by 7 bases, with 9 bases between them. The CDR3 sequence: CASSLAGQPQHF. For the CDR3, the DNA is TGTGCCAGCAGCCTGGCGGGGCAGCCCCAGCATTTT.

The chain links TRBV10-3 to TRBJ1-1; 10 bases fit TRBD1. The length of the CDR3 is 14 residues. The germline gives CDR1 ENHRY, CDR2 SYGVKD. V was pared by 0 bases and J by 10 bases, with 5 bases of the junction left unmatched. The CDR3 protein is CAISESTGGKTAFF. The CDR3 DNA sequence: TGTGCCATCAGTGAGTCGACAGGGGGCAAAACAGCTTTCTTT.

V gene TRBV27 combines with J gene TRBJ2-4; D perhaps matches TRBD2 (6 bases). The CDR3 length is 12 residues. The V end was cut by 8 bases, the J end by 9 bases, with 14 bases between. The germline CDR1 and CDR2 sequences are MNHEY and SMNVEV (reference sequence). This chain's CDR3 is CASSYSGGIQYF. CDR3 coding DNA: TGTGCCAGCTCTTATTCCGGGGGCATTCAGTACTTC.

The J gene is TRBJ2-1, the V gene TRBV10-1; 7 bases line up with TRBD2. The CDR3 has 15 residues. V was pared by 3 bases and J by 2 bases, with 4 bases of the junction left unmatched. Germline V gene lookup returns CDR1 WNHNN and CDR2 SYGVQD (reference sequence). The CDR3 protein is CASSDGGGAYNEQFF. CDR3 nucleotide sequence: TGCGCCAGCAGTGACGGCGGGGGAGCCTACAATGAGCAGTTCTTC.

CDR3 in DNA: TGTGCCAGCAGCGACAGGGGTGGGCCAGATACGCAGTATTTT. Translating it yields CASSDRGGPDTQYF. This chain connects TRBV6-5 to TRBJ2-3, with 8 bases fitting TRBD1. The CDR3 spans 14 residues. CDR1 MNHEY and CDR2 SVGAGI come from the germline V gene. Trimming cost V 6 bases and J 4 bases; bases outside gene matches: 6.

This rearrangement joins TRBV5-1 to TRBJ1-6, with 9 nucleotides matching TRBD1. CDR3 length equals 15 residues. The J segment lost 4 bases and the V segment lost 3 bases, leaving 2 bases of the junction unmatched. CDR1 is SGHRS, CDR2 YFSETQ, per germline. The CDR3 nucleotides are TGCGCCAGCAGCTCGGACAGGGGATATAATTCACCCCTCCACTTT. It translates to CASSSDRGYNSPLHF.